These T cell receptor beta chains were read from a single sample in a study of patients and donors after allogeneic stem cell transplantation. Each CDR3 protein is one row after TCRdb ran MiXCR on the RT-PCR reads. The sample lists about a million distinct CDR3 sequences, 15% to 20% seen once, with 6% in the top ten. Sample: blood, either unsorted or a sorted T cell fraction (not recorded which). The receptors originated from a human donor who was either an allogeneic HSCT recipient or a stem cell or donor lymphocyte infusion donor (not recorded which). It is not recorded whose cells these are; they may come from a transplant donor. CDR3s include the opening cysteine and the closing phenylalanine or tryptophan. The D gene is left open where the match is weak. Rows may omit the clone size; those that give it use once, few, many or a size class.

CDR3aa: CASSISLAGGPNTQYF
CDR3nt: TGCGCCAGCAGCATCTCACTAGCGGGGGGGCCAAATACGCAGTATTTT
d_gene: TRBD2
v_gene: TRBV5-1
j_gene: TRBJ2-3
abundance: NA

CDR3aa: CASSVAGDPYQETQYF
CDR3nt: TGCGCCAGCAGCGTAGCAGGGGACCCATACCAAGAGACCCAGTACTTC
d_gene: NA
v_gene: TRBV5-1
j_gene: TRBJ2-5
abundance: NA

CDR3aa: CASSVSGQTLSYGYTF
CDR3nt: TGTGCCAGCAGCGTCAGCGGTCAGACATTATCCTATGGCTACACCTTC
d_gene: NA
v_gene: TRBV9
j_gene: TRBJ1-2
abundance: few

CDR3aa: CASSLRRRENTGELFF
CDR3nt: TGTGCCAGCAGCTTAAGGCGGAGGGAGAACACCGGGGAGCTGTTTTTT
d_gene: NA
v_gene: TRBV7-2
j_gene: TRBJ2-2
abundance: few

CDR3aa: CASSFYWGQGLLQGSTDTQYF
CDR3nt: TGTGCCAGCAGTTTCTATTGGGGCCAGGGGCTCCTCCAAGGTAGCACAGATACGCAGTATTTT
d_gene: NA
v_gene: TRBV27
j_gene: TRBJ2-3
abundance: NA

CDR3aa: CASSQDNVEGHTRGYTF
CDR3nt: TGCGCCAGCAGCCAAGATAACGTGGAGGGGCACACACGTGGCTACACCTTC
d_gene: NA
v_gene: TRBV4-3
j_gene: TRBJ1-2
abundance: few

CDR3aa: CASSPRTGDFQETQYF
CDR3nt: TGTGCCAGCAGCCCAAGGACAGGGGATTTCCAAGAGACCCAGTACTTC
d_gene: TRBD1
v_gene: TRBV7-6
j_gene: TRBJ2-5
abundance: NA

CDR3aa: CASSPGTNGHSYGYTF
CDR3nt: TGTGCCAGCAGCCCTGGGACTAACGGCCACTCTTATGGCTACACCTTC
d_gene: NA
v_gene: TRBV7-2
j_gene: TRBJ1-2
abundance: NA

CDR3aa: CASSQGQGNTEAFF
CDR3nt: TGTGCCAGCAGCCAGGGACAGGGGAACACTGAAGCTTTCTTT
d_gene: TRBD1
v_gene: TRBV4-2
j_gene: TRBJ1-1
abundance: many

CDR3aa: CASTPRRYYEQYF
CDR3nt: TGTGCCAGCACACCTAGACGGTACTACGAGCAGTACTTC
d_gene: NA
v_gene: TRBV7-6
j_gene: TRBJ2-7
abundance: NA

CDR3aa: CASSTGLAGLSSYEQYF
CDR3nt: TGTGCCAGCAGCACGGGACTAGCGGGACTGAGCTCCTACGAGCAGTACTTC
d_gene: TRBD2
v_gene: TRBV7-9
j_gene: TRBJ2-7
abundance: many

CDR3aa: CASSQQQGRGYGYTF
CDR3nt: TGCGCCAGCAGCCAACAACAGGGAAGAGGCTATGGCTACACCTTC
d_gene: NA
v_gene: TRBV4-3
j_gene: TRBJ1-2
abundance: few

CDR3aa: CSARTAGTVNTEAFF
CDR3nt: TGCAGTGCTAGAACAGCCGGGACAGTTAACACTGAAGCTTTCTTT
d_gene: TRBD1
v_gene: TRBV20-1
j_gene: TRBJ1-1
abundance: few

CDR3aa: CAIRGGRQGGYTF
CDR3nt: TGTGCCATCAGGGGGGGCCGGCAGGGCGGCTACACCTTC
d_gene: NA
v_gene: TRBV10-3
j_gene: TRBJ1-2
abundance: NA

CDR3aa: CATSRDLGRYGYTF
CDR3nt: TGTGCCACCAGCAGAGATTTAGGACGGTATGGCTACACCTTC
d_gene: NA
v_gene: TRBV15
j_gene: TRBJ1-2
abundance: NA

CDR3aa: CSARASYSFTGELFF
CDR3nt: TGCAGTGCTAGAGCTTCTTATTCATTCACCGGGGAGCTGTTTTTT
d_gene: NA
v_gene: TRBV20-1
j_gene: TRBJ2-2
abundance: few

CDR3aa: CASTETGNTIYF
CDR3nt: TGCGCCAGCACAGAAACTGGAAACACCATATATTTT
d_gene: NA
v_gene: TRBV5-1
j_gene: TRBJ1-3
abundance: few

CDR3aa: CSTGADREELEAFF
CDR3nt: TGCAGTACCGGGGCGGACAGGGAGGAACTTGAAGCTTTCTTT
d_gene: TRBD1
v_gene: TRBV20-1
j_gene: TRBJ1-1
abundance: few

CDR3aa: CASSESKGLPEAFF
CDR3nt: TGCGCCAGCAGTGAGTCTAAGGGGCTCCCTGAAGCTTTCTTT
d_gene: NA
v_gene: TRBV10-2
j_gene: TRBJ1-1
abundance: few

CDR3aa: CASSLSRNSNYEQYF
CDR3nt: TGCGCCAGCAGCTTAAGCCGGAATAGCAACTACGAGCAGTACTTC
d_gene: NA
v_gene: TRBV5-1
j_gene: TRBJ2-7
abundance: few

CDR3aa: CSARDPGLQHTGELFF
CDR3nt: TGCAGTGCTAGAGACCCTGGATTGCAGCACACCGGGGAGCTGTTTTTT
d_gene: NA
v_gene: TRBV20-1
j_gene: TRBJ2-2
abundance: NA

CDR3aa: CASSWGGGLETQYF
CDR3nt: TGTGCCAGCAGTTGGGGAGGGGGGTTGGAGACCCAGTACTTC
d_gene: NA
v_gene: TRBV6-5
j_gene: TRBJ2-5
abundance: few

CDR3aa: CASRSEFQGTEAFF
CDR3nt: TGTGCCAGCAGAAGTGAATTCCAGGGAACTGAAGCTTTCTTT
d_gene: NA
v_gene: TRBV6-1
j_gene: TRBJ1-1
abundance: few

CDR3aa: CASSLGLVGEQFF
CDR3nt: TGTGCCAGCAGTCTAGGACTAGTTGGTGAGCAGTTCTTC
d_gene: TRBD2
v_gene: TRBV2
j_gene: TRBJ2-1
abundance: NA

CDR3aa: CASSLAPASWGYTF
CDR3nt: TGTGCCAGCAGTTTAGCGCCTGCCAGTTGGGGCTACACCTTC
d_gene: NA
v_gene: TRBV12-3/TRBV12-4
j_gene: TRBJ1-2
abundance: NA

CDR3aa: CASSFRTDTEAFF
CDR3nt: TGTGCCAGCAGTTTTAGAACTGATACTGAAGCTTTCTTT
d_gene: NA
v_gene: TRBV2
j_gene: TRBJ1-1
abundance: few

CDR3aa: CASSLEDRDPGRTF
CDR3nt: TGCGCCAGCAGCTTGGAAGATAGGGACCCGGGGAGGACCTTC
d_gene: NA
v_gene: TRBV5-1
j_gene: TRBJ1-2
abundance: few

CDR3aa: CASSLGVEVTDTQYF
CDR3nt: TGTGCCAGCAGCTTAGGAGTAGAGGTTACAGATACGCAGTATTTT
d_gene: NA
v_gene: TRBV7-9
j_gene: TRBJ2-3
abundance: NA

CDR3aa: CASSLATGTNQPQHF
CDR3nt: TGTGCCAGCAGTTTAGCGACAGGGACCAATCAGCCCCAGCATTTT
d_gene: TRBD1
v_gene: TRBV12-3/TRBV12-4
j_gene: TRBJ1-5
abundance: few

CDR3aa: CASSWRSGTSGGNSYEQYF
CDR3nt: TGTGCCAGCAGCTGGCGTTCCGGGACTAGCGGGGGAAATTCCTACGAGCAGTACTTC
d_gene: TRBD2
v_gene: TRBV11-2
j_gene: TRBJ2-7
abundance: NA

CDR3aa: CASSQDLERGSDKNIQYF
CDR3nt: TGCGCCAGCAGCCAAGATTTGGAGCGGGGGTCAGACAAAAACATTCAGTACTTC
d_gene: TRBD2
v_gene: TRBV4-3
j_gene: TRBJ2-4
abundance: few

CDR3aa: CASSIKGEQYF
CDR3nt: TGTGCCAGCAGTATCAAGGGCGAGCAGTACTTC
d_gene: NA
v_gene: TRBV12-3/TRBV12-4
j_gene: TRBJ2-7
abundance: many

CDR3aa: CASTENRATNYGYTF
CDR3nt: TGTGCCAGCACCGAGAACAGGGCCACTAACTATGGCTACACCTTC
d_gene: NA
v_gene: TRBV12-3/TRBV12-4
j_gene: TRBJ1-2
abundance: NA

CDR3aa: CAVRQVNEQYF
CDR3nt: TGTGCCGTTAGACAGGTAAACGAGCAGTACTTC
d_gene: NA
v_gene: TRBV10-3
j_gene: TRBJ2-7
abundance: few

CDR3aa: CSAGDRTVSGGYTF
CDR3nt: TGCAGTGCTGGGGACAGGACAGTTAGCGGTGGCTACACCTTC
d_gene: TRBD1
v_gene: TRBV20-1
j_gene: TRBJ1-2
abundance: many

CDR3aa: CASSQAAVEVTYEQYF
CDR3nt: TGCGCCAGCAGCCAAGCGGCGGTTGAGGTCACCTACGAGCAGTACTTC
d_gene: NA
v_gene: TRBV4-1
j_gene: TRBJ2-7
abundance: NA

CDR3aa: CASSPRQGADTQYF
CDR3nt: TGTGCCAGCAGCCCTAGACAGGGGGCAGATACGCAGTATTTT
d_gene: TRBD1
v_gene: TRBV12-3/TRBV12-4
j_gene: TRBJ2-3
abundance: NA

CDR3aa: CSARPTGGFTTDTQYF
CDR3nt: TGCAGTGCTAGACCTACAGGGGGCTTTACCACAGATACGCAGTATTTT
d_gene: TRBD1
v_gene: TRBV20-1
j_gene: TRBJ2-3
abundance: NA

CDR3aa: CASSPAGAGEAFF
CDR3nt: TGTGCCAGTAGCCCGGCCGGGGCAGGAGAAGCTTTCTTT
d_gene: NA
v_gene: TRBV19
j_gene: TRBJ1-1
abundance: NA